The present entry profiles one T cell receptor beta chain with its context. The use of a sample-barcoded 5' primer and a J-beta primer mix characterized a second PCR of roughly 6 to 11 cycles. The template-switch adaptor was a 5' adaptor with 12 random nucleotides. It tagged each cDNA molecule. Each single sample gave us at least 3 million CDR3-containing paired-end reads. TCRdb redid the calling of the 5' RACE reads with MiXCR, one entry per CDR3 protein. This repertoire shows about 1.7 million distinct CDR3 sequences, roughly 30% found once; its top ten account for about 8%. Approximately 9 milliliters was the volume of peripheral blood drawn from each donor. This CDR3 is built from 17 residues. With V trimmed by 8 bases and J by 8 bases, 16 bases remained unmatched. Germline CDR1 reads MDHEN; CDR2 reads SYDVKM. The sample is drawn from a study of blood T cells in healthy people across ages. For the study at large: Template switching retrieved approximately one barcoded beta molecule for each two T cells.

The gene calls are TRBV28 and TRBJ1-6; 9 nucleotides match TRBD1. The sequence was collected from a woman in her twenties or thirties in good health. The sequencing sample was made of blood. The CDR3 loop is CASLTLTGGVGDSPLHF. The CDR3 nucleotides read TGTGCCAGCCTAACATTGACAGGGGGTGTTGGTGATTCACCCCTCCACTTT.